The 10 T cell receptor beta chains below come from one sample, sequenced in a study of blood T cell repertoires in COVID-19. The protocol was immunoSEQ multiplex PCR, while the TCRdb copy is restricted to in-frame clones and leaves out a portion. The sample includes roughly 350,000 clones, less than 85% of them seen just once. Sample: peripheral blood. These receptors all stem from a woman under 30 with acute or convalescent COVID-19.

The V and J genes are TRBV6-5 and TRBJ1-2; tentative D call: TRBD1 (6 bases). The germline gives CDR1 MNHEY, CDR2 SVGAGI. The CDR3 totals 14 residues. The germline V and J ends were trimmed by 2 bases and 10 bases, with 17 bases remaining between them. For the CDR3, the DNA is TGTGCCAGCAGTTACGGGAACTACAGGGCAGACTACACCTTC. Translating gives CASSYGNYRADYTF.

The CDR3 sequence is CATTGGQGVHYGYTF. The CDR3 DNA is TGTGCCACCACCGGGGGTCAGGGGGTTCACTATGGCTACACCTTC. The chain joins TRBV10-3 to TRBJ1-2, with 7 bases matching TRBD1. Trimming at V came to 10 bases and at J to 3 bases, leaving 14 bases not matched to a gene. This CDR3 region has 15 residues. Per germline, CDR1 ENHRY and CDR2 SYGVKD.

The chain carries TRBV20-1 and TRBJ2-7; 9 positions match TRBD2. Germline-derived CDR1 and CDR2 are DFQATT and SNEGSKA (reference sequence). The CDR3 covers 18 residues. J was trimmed by 3 bases and V by 3 bases; bases with no gene match: 18. CDR3 residues: CSASSTVASGRYLYEQYF. The CDR3 coding sequence is TGCAGTGCTAGTTCTACGGTGGCGAGCGGGAGGTACCTCTACGAGCAGTACTTC.

The gene calls are TRBV27 and TRBJ2-1; 10 bases are a match to TRBD2. The germline gives CDR1 MNHEY, CDR2 SMNVEV (reference sequence). The CDR3 sequence is 16 residues long. V was clipped by 5 bases and J by 0 bases; unmatched bases: 4. This chain's CDR3 is CASSPRLAGSYNEQFF. CDR3 bases: TGTGCCAGCAGTCCCCGACTAGCGGGCTCCTACAATGAGCAGTTCTTC.

The V gene is TRBV24-1, the J gene TRBJ1-5; D uncertain. Trimming pared 4 bases from V and 3 bases from J, leaving 12 bases between. CDR1 and CDR2 from the germline V gene are KGHDR and SFDVKD. This CDR3 has 15 residues. The CDR3 loop is CATSDQPRDNQPQHF. Here the CDR3 DNA reads TGTGCCACCAGTGACCAGCCCCGGGACAATCAGCCCCAGCATTTT.

The chain employs TRBV10-2 and TRBJ2-7, with D perhaps matching TRBD1 (6 bases). Germline-derived CDR1 and CDR2 are WSHSY and SAAADI. The CDR3 sequence is 14 residues long. Trimming took 2 bases from V and 0 from J, leaving 8 bases between them. The CDR3 coding sequence is TGCGCCAGCAGTGAGGGACAGAGCTCCTACGAGCAGTACTTC. This sequence encodes CASSEGQSSYEQYF.

The V and J genes are TRBV6-2 or TRBV6-3 and TRBJ2-1, with D possibly being TRBD1 (6 bases). This CDR3 contains 13 residues. V dropped 5 bases and J dropped 10 bases, with 15 bases sitting between them. The germline V gene has CDR1 MNHEY and CDR2 SVGEGT. The CDR3 nucleotides are TGTGCCAGCAGTAACCTATGGCAGGGGGAGCAGTTCTTC. Protein: CASSNLWQGEQFF.

V usage is TRBV30 and J usage is TRBJ2-1, with D perhaps TRBD1 (5 bases). V was trimmed by 4 bases and J by 0 bases, leaving 10 bases between them. The CDR3 is made up of 14 amino acids. Germline V gene data show CDR1 as GTSNPN and CDR2 as SVGIG (reference sequence). The CDR3 loop is CAWIQGFSYNEQFF. The CDR3 DNA reads TGTGCCTGGATTCAGGGATTCTCCTACAATGAGCAGTTCTTC.

The CDR3 DNA is TGCGCCAGCAGCTTGCCCGAGTGGACAGGGGTTAAGGCTGGGGCCAACGTCCTGACTTTC. As protein: CASSLPEWTGVKAGANVLTF. This chain connects TRBV5-1 to TRBJ2-6; 9 positions match TRBD1. Germline V lookup: CDR1 SGHRS, CDR2 YFSETQ. The CDR3 extends over 20 amino acids. With 1 base clipped from V and 2 bases from J, the junction kept 13 bases outside the gene matches.

The V gene is TRBV27, the J gene TRBJ1-2; 8 bases line up with TRBD1. The V gene's germline CDR1 is MNHEY and CDR2 SMNVEV (reference sequence). The CDR3 covers 13 residues. J lost 5 bases, V lost 5 bases, and 4 bases had no gene match. This CDR3 is CASSQGAGYGYTF. In nucleotides, the CDR3 is TGTGCCAGCAGTCAGGGGGCGGGGTATGGCTACACCTTC.